The entry below describes one TCR beta chain. Antigen: not known. This entry comes from a study of siplizumab effects on memory and regulatory T cells. Study conclusions and caveats: Fewer alloreactive sequences mapped to unstimulated CD4+ memory cells under siplizumab.

In each sample, about 10^5 TCR templates were assayed. TCRdb keeps only in-frame clones here, not all; method: immunoSEQ multiplex PCR. The top ten hold roughly 2.7% of the sample, which has 100,000 or so clones, about 90% seen once. The sequence was collected from a human donor in good health. Some clones in this sample may be carry-over from other donors' samples. What was sequenced was CD4+ T cells sorted from blood.

The CDR3 coding sequence is TGTGCCAGCAGTTTGAGAAGGGGATTATCAGGCGAGCAGTACTTC. Protein: CASSLRRGLSGEQYF. The chain combines TRBV28 with TRBJ2-7, with TRBD1 as a possible D gene (5 bases). CDR1 is MDHEN, CDR2 SYDVKM, per germline. V was clipped by 3 bases and J by 6 bases, with 18 bases between them. The CDR3 has 15 amino acids.